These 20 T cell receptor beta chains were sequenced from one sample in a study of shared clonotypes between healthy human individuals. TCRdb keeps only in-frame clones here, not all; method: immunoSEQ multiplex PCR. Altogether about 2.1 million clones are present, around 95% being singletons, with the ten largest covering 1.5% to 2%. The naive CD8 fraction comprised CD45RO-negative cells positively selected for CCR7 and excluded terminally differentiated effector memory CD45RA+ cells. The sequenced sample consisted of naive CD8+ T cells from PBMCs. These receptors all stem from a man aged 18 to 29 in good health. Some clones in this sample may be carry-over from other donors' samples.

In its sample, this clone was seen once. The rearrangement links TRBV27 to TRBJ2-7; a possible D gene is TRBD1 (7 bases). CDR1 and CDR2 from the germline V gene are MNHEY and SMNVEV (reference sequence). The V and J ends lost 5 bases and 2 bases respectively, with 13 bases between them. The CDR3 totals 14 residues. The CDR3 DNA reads TGTGCCAGCAGTCCCCAGGGGGGAACCTACGAGCAGTACTTC. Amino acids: CASSPQGGTYEQYF.

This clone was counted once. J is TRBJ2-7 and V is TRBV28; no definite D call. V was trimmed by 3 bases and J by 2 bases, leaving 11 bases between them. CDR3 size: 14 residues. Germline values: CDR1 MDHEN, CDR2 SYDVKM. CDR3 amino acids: CASSFSPTTYEQYF. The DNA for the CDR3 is TGTGCCAGCAGTTTTAGTCCTACCACCTACGAGCAGTACTTC.

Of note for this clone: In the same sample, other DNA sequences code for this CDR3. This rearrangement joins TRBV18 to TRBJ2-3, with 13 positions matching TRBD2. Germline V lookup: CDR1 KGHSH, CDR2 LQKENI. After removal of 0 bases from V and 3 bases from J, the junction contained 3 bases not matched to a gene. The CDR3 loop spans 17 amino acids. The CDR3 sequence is CASSPPGLAGTTDTQYF. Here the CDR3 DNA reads TGTGCCAGCTCACCACCGGGACTAGCGGGGACTACAGATACGCAGTATTTT.

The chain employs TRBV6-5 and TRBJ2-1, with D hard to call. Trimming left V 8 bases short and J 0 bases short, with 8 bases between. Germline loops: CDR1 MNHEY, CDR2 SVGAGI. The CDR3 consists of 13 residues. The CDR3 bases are TGTGCCAGCCCTTTGGACTCCTACAATGAGCAGTTCTTC. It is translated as CASPLDSYNEQFF.

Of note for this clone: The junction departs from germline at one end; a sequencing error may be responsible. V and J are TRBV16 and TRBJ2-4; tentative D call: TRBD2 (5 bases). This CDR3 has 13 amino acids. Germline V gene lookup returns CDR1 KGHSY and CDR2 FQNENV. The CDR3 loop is CASSQLSDPLDHF. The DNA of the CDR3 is TGTGCCAGCAGCCAACTGTCGGACCCACTAGACCACTTC.

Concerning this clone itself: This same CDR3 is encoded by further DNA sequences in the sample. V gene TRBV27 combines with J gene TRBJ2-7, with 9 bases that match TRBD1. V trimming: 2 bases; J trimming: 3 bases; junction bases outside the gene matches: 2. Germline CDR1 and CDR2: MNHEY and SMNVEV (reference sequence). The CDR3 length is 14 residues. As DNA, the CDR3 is TGTGCCAGCAGTTTAGGACAGGGGTTCTACGAGCAGTACTTC. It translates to CASSLGQGFYEQYF.

CDR3 DNA sequence: TGTGCCAGCACCTACCCTAGCGGGTCCCGAGATACGCAGTATTTT. It codes for CASTYPSGSRDTQYF. The chain couples TRBV6-4 to TRBJ2-3; 8 nucleotides agree with TRBD2. Germline V gene sequence: CDR1 MRHNA, CDR2 SNTAGT. With 7 bases clipped from V and 5 bases from J, the junction kept 11 bases outside the gene matches. The CDR3 sequence is 15 residues long.

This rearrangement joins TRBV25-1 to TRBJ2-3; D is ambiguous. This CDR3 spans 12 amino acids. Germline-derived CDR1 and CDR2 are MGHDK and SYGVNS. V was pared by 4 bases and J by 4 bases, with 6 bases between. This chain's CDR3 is CASSAPPDTQYF. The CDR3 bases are TGTGCCAGCAGTGCCCCTCCAGATACGCAGTATTTT. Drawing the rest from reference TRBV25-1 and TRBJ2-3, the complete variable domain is EADIYQTPRYLVIGTGKKITLECSQTMGHDKMYWYQQDPGMELHLIHYSYGVNSTEKGDLSSESTVSRIRTEHFPLTLESARPSHTSQYLCASSAPPDTQYFGPGTRLTVL.

This chain's CDR3 is CASSIAQANEKLFF. The CDR3 DNA follows: TGTGCCAGTAGTATCGCACAAGCTAATGAAAAACTGTTTTTT. The V call is TRBV19, the J call TRBJ1-4; D is unclear. The germline V and J ends were trimmed by 3 bases and 3 bases, with 8 bases remaining between them. Per germline, CDR1 LNHDA and CDR2 SQIVND (reference sequence). CDR3 length: 14 residues.

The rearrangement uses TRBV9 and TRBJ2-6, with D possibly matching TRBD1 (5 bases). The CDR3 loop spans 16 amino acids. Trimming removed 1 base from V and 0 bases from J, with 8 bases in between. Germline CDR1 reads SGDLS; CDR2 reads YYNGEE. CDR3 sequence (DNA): TGTGCCAGCAGCGTAAACGGACACTCTGGGGCCAACGTCCTGACTTTC. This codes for CASSVNGHSGANVLTF.

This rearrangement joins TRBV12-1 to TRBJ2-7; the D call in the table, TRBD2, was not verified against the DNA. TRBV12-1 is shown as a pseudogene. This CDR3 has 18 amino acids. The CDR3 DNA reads TGTGCCAGCAGCTTATTAAGAAGGGAGGTAATTCGCTCCTACGAGCAGTACTTC. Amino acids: CASSLLRREVIRSYEQYF.

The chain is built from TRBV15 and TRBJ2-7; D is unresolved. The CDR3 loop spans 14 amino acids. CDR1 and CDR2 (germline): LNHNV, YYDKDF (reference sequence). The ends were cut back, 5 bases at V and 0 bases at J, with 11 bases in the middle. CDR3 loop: CATSSTGASYEQYF. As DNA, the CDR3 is TGTGCCACCAGCTCCACGGGCGCCTCCTACGAGCAGTACTTC.

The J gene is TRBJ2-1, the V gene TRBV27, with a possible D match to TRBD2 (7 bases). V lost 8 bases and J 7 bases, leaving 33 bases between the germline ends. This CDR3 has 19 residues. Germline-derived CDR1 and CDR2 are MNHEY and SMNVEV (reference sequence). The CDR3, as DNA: TGTGCCAGCTATAACCTAGGGGTTCTGGGGGCGGGAGTATGGAATGAGCAGTTCTTC. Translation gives CASYNLGVLGAGVWNEQFF.

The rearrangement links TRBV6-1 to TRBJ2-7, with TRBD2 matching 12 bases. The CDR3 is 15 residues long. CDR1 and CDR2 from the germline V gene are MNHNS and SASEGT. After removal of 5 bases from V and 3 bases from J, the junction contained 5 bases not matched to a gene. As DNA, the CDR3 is TGTGCCAGCAGTCTTCTAGCGGGGGGGGACTACGAGCAGTACTTC. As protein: CASSLLAGGDYEQYF.

The CDR3 nucleotides are TGTGCCAGCAGCCCTGGACTAGCGTTGAGAGAGCAGTACTTC. Translation: CASSPGLALREQYF. The chain combines TRBV7-6 with TRBJ2-7; 9 bases map to TRBD2. The CDR3 contains 14 residues. J gave up 7 bases and V 5 bases, and 9 bases lay outside the gene matches. Germline assignment: CDR1 SGHVS and CDR2 FNYEAQ.

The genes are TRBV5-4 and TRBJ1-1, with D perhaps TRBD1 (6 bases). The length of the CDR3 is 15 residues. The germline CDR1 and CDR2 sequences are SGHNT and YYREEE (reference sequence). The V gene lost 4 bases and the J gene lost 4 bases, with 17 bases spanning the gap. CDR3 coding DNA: TGTGCCAGCAGCCGGATGGGGGCGGTGGGCACTGAAGCTTTCTTT. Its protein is CASSRMGAVGTEAFF.

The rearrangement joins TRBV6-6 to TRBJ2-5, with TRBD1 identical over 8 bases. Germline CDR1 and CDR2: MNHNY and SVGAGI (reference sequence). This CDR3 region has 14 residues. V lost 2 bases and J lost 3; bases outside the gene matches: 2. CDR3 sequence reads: CASSYPGQEETQYF. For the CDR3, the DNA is TGTGCCAGCAGTTACCCGGGACAGGAAGAGACCCAGTACTTC.

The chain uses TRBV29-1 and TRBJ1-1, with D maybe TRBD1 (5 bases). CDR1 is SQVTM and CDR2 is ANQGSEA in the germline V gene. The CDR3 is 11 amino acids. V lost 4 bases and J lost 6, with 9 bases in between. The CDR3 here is CSVVQVAEAFF. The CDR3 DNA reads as TGCAGCGTTGTACAGGTTGCTGAAGCTTTCTTT.

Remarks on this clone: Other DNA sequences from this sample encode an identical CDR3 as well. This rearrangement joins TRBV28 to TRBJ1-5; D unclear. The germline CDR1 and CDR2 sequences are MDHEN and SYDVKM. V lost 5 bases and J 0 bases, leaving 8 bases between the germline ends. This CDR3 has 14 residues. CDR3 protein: CASSRRVSNQPQHF. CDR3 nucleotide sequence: TGTGCCAGCAGTCGAAGGGTTAGCAATCAGCCCCAGCATTTT.

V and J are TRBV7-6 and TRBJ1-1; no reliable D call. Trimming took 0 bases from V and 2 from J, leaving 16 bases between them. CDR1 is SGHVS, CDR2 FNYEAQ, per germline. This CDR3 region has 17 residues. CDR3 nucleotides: TGTGCCAGCAGCTTAGCGCGGTTGAGTCGGATTAACACTGAAGCTTTCTTT. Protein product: CASSLARLSRINTEAFF.